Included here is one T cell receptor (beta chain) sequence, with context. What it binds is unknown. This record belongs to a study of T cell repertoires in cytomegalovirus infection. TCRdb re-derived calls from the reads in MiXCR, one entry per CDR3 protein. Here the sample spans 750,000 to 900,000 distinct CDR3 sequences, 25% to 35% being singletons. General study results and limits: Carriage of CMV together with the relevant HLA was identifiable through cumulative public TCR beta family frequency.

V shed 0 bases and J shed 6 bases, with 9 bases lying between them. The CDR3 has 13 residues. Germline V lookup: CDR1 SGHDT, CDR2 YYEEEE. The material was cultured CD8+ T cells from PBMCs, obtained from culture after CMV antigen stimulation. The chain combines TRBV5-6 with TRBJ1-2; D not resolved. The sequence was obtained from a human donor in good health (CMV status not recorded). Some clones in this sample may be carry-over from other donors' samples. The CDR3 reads CASSLGNGNGYTF. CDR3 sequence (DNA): TGTGCCAGCAGCTTGGGAAACGGGAATGGCTACACCTTC.